The entry below describes one T cell receptor (beta chain). The data derive from a study of blood T cell repertoires in COVID-19. Study as a whole: T cells, B-cell-depleted T cells, or PBMCs supplied cDNA or gDNA.

The table came from immunoSEQ multiplex PCR; TCRdb's copy has only in-frame clones and leaves some out. Among about 24,000 clones listed, approximately 80% were seen once. The CDR3 is 17 residues long. Germline CDR1 reads MNHEY; CDR2 reads SVGEGT. J gave up 0 bases and V 5 bases, and 7 bases lay outside the gene matches. This clonotype was obtained from a man between 65 and 85 years old with acute or convalescent COVID-19. The chain recombines TRBV6-2 or TRBV6-3 with TRBJ2-3; 11 bases agree with TRBD2. The sequenced sample was peripheral blood. CDR3 nucleotide sequence: TGTGCCAGCAGTAAAAGACTAGCGGGACTTAGCACAGATACGCAGTATTTT. This codes for CASSKRLAGLSTDTQYF.